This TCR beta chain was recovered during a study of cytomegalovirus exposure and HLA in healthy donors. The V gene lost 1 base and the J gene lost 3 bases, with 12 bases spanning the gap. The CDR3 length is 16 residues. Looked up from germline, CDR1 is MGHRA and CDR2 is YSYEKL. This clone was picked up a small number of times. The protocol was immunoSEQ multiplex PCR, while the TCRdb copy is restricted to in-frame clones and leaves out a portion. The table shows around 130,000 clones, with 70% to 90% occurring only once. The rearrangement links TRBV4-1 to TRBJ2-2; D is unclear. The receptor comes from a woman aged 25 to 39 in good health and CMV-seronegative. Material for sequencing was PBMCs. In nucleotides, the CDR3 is TGCGCCAGCAGCCAAGTCTTAAGACGGGACACCGGGGAGCTGTTTTTT. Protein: CASSQVLRRDTGELFF.